This TCR beta chain was identified during a study of Graves' ophthalmopathy and Graves' hyperthyroidism. The study's findings and limits: Most expanded clonotypes from thyroid (those above 0.001 frequency) were also found in blood.

On this clonotype: What it binds is unknown.

CDR1 is ENHRY, CDR2 SYGVKD, per germline. The CDR3 runs to 12 residues. The V gene lost 10 bases and the J gene lost 8 bases, with 12 bases spanning the gap. Beta-chain TCR CDR3 regions were amplified from RNA transcripts. First-round RT-PCR relied on HTBI primers, and a second-round multiplex PCR came next. Using its own MiXCR run on the multiplex PCR reads, TCRdb lists one record per CDR3 protein. The table has approximately 640,000 distinct CDR3 sequences, roughly two fifths seen once. The specimen sequenced was peripheral blood. V and J are TRBV10-3 and TRBJ1-6; D might be TRBD1 (6 bases). The TCR sequence derives from an adult man with Graves' ophthalmopathy. The CDR3, as DNA: TGTGCCACCCAAAGGGGGGATTCACCCCTCCACTTT. Its protein is CATQRGDSPLHF.